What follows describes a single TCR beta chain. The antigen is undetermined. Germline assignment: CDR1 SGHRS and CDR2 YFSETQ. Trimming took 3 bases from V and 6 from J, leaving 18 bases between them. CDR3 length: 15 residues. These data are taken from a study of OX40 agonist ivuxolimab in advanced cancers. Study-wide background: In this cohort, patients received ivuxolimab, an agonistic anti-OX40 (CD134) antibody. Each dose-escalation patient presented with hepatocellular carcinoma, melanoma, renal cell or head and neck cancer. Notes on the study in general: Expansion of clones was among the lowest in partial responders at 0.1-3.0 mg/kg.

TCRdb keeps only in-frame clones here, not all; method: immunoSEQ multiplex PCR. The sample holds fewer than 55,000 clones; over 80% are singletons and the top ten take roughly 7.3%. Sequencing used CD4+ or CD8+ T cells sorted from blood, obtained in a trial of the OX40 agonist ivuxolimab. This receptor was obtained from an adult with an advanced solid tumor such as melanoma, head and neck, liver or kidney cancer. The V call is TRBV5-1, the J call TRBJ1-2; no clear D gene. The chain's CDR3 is CASSSPFSSLNGYTF. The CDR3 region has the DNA TGCGCCAGCAGCTCCCCGTTCAGTTCGTTGAATGGCTACACCTTC. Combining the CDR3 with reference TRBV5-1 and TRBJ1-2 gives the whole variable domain KAGVTQTPRYLIKTRGQQVTLSCSPISGHRSVSWYQQTPGQGLQFLFEYFSETQRNKGNFPGRFSGRQFSNSRSEMNVSTLELGDSALYLCASSSPFSSLNGYTFGSGTRLTVV.